The next 9 T cell receptor beta chains were all read from a single sample in a study of blood T cell repertoires in COVID-19. Libraries were prepared by immunoSEQ multiplex PCR; TCRdb keeps only in-frame clonotypes and omits some of them. The sample lists a few hundred thousand clones, around 87% occurring once. Sequencing input: PBMCs or T cells enriched from blood (not recorded which). These receptors all come from a man aged 40-49 years in a cohort exposed to, infected with or recovered from COVID-19 (not recorded which).

V gene TRBV5-5 combines with J gene TRBJ2-3, with TRBD2 matching 15 bases. The CDR3 is 16 residues long. Germline CDR1 reads SGHKS; CDR2 reads YYEKEE (reference sequence). V trimming: 5 bases; J trimming: 6 bases; junction bases outside the gene matches: 7. CDR3 region: CASSGLAGGAGDTQYF. The CDR3 nucleotides read TGTGCCAGCAGTGGACTAGCGGGAGGGGCGGGGGATACGCAGTATTTT.

V usage is TRBV12-3 or TRBV12-4 and J usage is TRBJ2-1; a possible D gene is TRBD2 (6 bases). This CDR3 has 13 amino acids. The V end was cut by 4 bases, the J end by 6 bases, with 10 bases between. The DNA for the CDR3 is TGTGCCAGCAGTTGGAGGGTCGCCAATGAGCAGTTCTTC. This gives the protein CASSWRVANEQFF.

The chain couples TRBV28 to TRBJ1-5, with 11 bases that match TRBD1. V lost 3 bases, J lost 6 bases, and 4 bases stayed unmatched. The CDR3 has 15 residues. CDR1 is MDHEN, CDR2 SYDVKM, per germline. The CDR3 region has the DNA TGTGCCAGCAGTTTCCGGACAGGGGGCCGTCAGCCCCAGCATTTT. Its protein product is CASSFRTGGRQPQHF.

V gene TRBV7-2 combines with J gene TRBJ1-5; D is perhaps TRBD1 (5 bases). V was shortened by 1 base and J by 0 bases, with 10 bases between the two germline ends. This CDR3 comprises 16 residues. The V gene's germline CDR1 is SGHTA and CDR2 FQGNSA. CDR3 region: CASSLGQPYSNQPQHF. The CDR3 DNA reads as TGTGCCAGCAGCTTAGGACAGCCTTATAGCAATCAGCCCCAGCATTTT.

This rearrangement joins TRBV15 to TRBJ2-7; 7 nucleotides align to TRBD2. Germline lookup yields CDR1 LNHNV and CDR2 YYDKDF (reference sequence). The CDR3 totals 17 residues. V dropped 1 base and J dropped 2; count of bases not matched to a gene: 11. The CDR3 region is CATSRAASGGRAYEQYF. Written as DNA, the CDR3 is TGTGCCACCAGCAGAGCGGCTAGCGGAGGGAGGGCCTACGAGCAGTACTTC.

The rearrangement uses TRBV30 and TRBJ2-3; the D is unclear. In germline, CDR1 is GTSNPN, CDR2 SVGIG (reference sequence). Trimming cost V 1 base and J 6 bases, with 14 bases left between them. This CDR3 spans 14 amino acids. DNA for the CDR3: TGTGCCTGGAGTGCGAACCATAGAGGCGATACGCAGTATTTT. Its translation is CAWSANHRGDTQYF. Using reference TRBV30 and TRBJ2-3 for the parts outside the CDR3, the full variable domain is SQTIHQWPATLVQPVGSPLSLECTVEGTSNPNLYWYRQAAGRGLQLLFYSVGIGQISSEVPQNLSASRPQDRQFILSSKKLLLSDSGFYLCAWSANHRGDTQYFGPGTRLTVL.

The chain has TRBV13 and TRBJ2-7, with a possible D match to TRBD2 (5 bases). CDR1 and CDR2 (germline): PRHDT, FYEKMQ (reference sequence). This CDR3 spans 13 amino acids. The V end was cut by 5 bases, the J end by 3 bases, with 11 bases between. CDR3 sequence: CASSGLAIYEQYF. The CDR3 DNA is TGTGCCAGCAGCGGTTTAGCGATCTACGAGCAGTACTTC.

The rearrangement joins TRBV30 to TRBJ1-4, with unresolved D. The CDR3 length is 14 residues. Germline V gene data show CDR1 as GTSNPN and CDR2 as SVGIG (reference sequence). The CDR3: CALNTQRVNEKLFF. The CDR3 nucleotides read TGTGCTTTAAATACGCAGCGTGTTAATGAAAAACTGTTTTTT.

The rearrangement links TRBV27 to TRBJ1-6; 9 bases are shared with TRBD1. CDR1 MNHEY and CDR2 SMNVEV come from the germline V gene (reference sequence). CDR3 length equals 15 residues. J lost 9 bases, V lost 1 base, and 4 bases had no gene match. CDR3 bases: TGTGCCAGCAGTTTATGGGGGGACAGGGCTTCACCCCTCCACTTT. This encodes CASSLWGDRASPLHF.